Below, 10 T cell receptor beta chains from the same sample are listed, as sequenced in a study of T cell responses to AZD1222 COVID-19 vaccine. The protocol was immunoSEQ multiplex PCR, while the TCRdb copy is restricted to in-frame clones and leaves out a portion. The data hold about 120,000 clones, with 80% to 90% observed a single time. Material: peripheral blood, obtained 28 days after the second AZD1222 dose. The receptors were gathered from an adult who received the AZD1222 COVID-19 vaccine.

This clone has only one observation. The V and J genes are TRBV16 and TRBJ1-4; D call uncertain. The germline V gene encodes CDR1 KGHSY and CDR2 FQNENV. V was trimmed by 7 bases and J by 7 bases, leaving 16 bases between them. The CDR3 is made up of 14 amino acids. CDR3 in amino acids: CASTPGNRREKLFF. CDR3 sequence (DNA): TGTGCCAGCACCCCCGGGAATCGGCGTGAAAAACTGTTTTTT.

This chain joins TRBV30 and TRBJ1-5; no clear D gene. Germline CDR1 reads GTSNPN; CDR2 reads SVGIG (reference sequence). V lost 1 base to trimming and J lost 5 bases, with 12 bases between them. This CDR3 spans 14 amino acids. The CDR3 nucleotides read TGTGCCTGGAGTGCCGGACGTTTAGATCAGCCCCAGCATTTT. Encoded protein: CAWSAGRLDQPQHF.

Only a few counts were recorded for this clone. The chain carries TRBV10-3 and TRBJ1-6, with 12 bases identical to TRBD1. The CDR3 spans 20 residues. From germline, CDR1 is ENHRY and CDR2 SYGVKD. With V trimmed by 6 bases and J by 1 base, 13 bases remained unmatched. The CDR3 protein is CAISANGGTGGGSYNSPLHF. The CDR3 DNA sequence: TGTGCCATCAGCGCGAATGGGGGGACAGGGGGCGGATCCTATAATTCACCCCTCCACTTT.

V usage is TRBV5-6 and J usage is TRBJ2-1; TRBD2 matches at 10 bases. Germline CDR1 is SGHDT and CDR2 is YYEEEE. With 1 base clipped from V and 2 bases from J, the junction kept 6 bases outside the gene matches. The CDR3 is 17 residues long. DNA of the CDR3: TGTGCCAGCAGCTTGAGGACTAGCGGACTCGCCTACAATGAGCAGTTCTTC. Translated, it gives CASSLRTSGLAYNEQFF.

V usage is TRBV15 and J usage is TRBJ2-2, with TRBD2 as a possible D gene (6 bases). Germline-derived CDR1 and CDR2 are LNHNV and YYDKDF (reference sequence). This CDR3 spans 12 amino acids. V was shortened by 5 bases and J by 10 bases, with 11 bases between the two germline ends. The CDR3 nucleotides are TGTGCCACCAGCGGAGGGCCGATGGAGCTGTTTTTT. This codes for CATSGGPMELFF.

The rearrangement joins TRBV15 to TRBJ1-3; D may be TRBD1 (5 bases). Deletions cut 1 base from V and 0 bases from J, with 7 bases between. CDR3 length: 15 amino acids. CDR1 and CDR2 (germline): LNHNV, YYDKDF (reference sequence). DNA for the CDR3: TGTGCCACCAGCAGAGTCGACAGCTCTGGAAACACCATATATTTT. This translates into CATSRVDSSGNTIYF. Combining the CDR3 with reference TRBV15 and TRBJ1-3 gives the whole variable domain DAMVIQNPRYQVTQFGKPVTLSCSQTLNHNVMYWYQQKSSQAPKLLFHYYDKDFNNEADTPDNFQSRRPNTSFCFLDIRSPGLGDTAMYLCATSRVDSSGNTIYFGEGSWLTVV.

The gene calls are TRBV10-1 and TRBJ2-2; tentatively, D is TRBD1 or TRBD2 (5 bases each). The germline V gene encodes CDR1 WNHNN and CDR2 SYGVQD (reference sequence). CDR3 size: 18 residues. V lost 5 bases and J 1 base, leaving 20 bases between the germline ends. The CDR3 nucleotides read TGCGCCAGCAGTCGGTTTGGGGGTAGGGGTCAGAACACCGGGGAGCTGTTTTTT. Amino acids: CASSRFGGRGQNTGELFF.

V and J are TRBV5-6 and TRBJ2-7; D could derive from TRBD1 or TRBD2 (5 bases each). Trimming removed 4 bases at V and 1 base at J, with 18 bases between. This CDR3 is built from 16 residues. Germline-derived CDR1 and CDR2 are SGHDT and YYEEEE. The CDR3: CASSRGVRPTSYEQYF. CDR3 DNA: TGTGCCAGCAGCAGGGGAGTACGGCCCACTTCCTACGAGCAGTACTTC.

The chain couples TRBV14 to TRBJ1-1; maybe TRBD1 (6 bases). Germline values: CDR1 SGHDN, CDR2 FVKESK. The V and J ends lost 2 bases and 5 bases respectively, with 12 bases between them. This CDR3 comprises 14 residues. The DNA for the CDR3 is TGTGCCAGCAGCCAACTTCAGGGGTGGACTGAAGCTTTCTTT. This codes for CASSQLQGWTEAFF. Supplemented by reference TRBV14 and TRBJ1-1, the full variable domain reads EAGVTQFPSHSVIEKGQTVTLRCDPISGHDNLYWYRRVMGKEIKFLLHFVKESKQDESGMPNNRFLAERTGGTYSTLKVQPAELEDSGVYFCASSQLQGWTEAFFGQGTRLTVV.

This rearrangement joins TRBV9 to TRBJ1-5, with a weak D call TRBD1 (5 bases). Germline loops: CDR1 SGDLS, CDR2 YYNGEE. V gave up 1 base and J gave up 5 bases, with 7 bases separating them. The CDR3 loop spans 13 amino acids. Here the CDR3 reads CASSVTGHQPQHF. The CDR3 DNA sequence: TGTGCCAGCAGCGTAACAGGCCATCAGCCCCAGCATTTT.